This TCR beta chain originates from a study of T cell responses to AZD1222 COVID-19 vaccine. Sequencing used immunoSEQ multiplex PCR; TCRdb keeps in-frame clones, though not all of them. The table records 150,000 or so clones, roughly 91% of them present only once. Deletions cut 3 bases from V and 6 bases from J, with 12 bases between. Germline assignment: CDR1 WSHSY and CDR2 SAAADI. The CDR3 length is 14 residues. This chain connects TRBV10-2 to TRBJ1-5; D unclear. This clonotype was sampled from an adult in good health. Sequencing was performed on peripheral blood, taken on day 0 of AZD1222 vaccination. In nucleotides, the CDR3 is TGCGCCAGCAGTGAAGTACAAGGGATTCAGCCCCAGCATTTT. The encoded protein is CASSEVQGIQPQHF.